One TCR beta chain is described in this entry. The sample belongs to a study of blood T cell repertoires in COVID-19. Study context: Samples of COVID-19 (acute and convalescent) were obtained from the United States, Italy and Spain. PBMCs, B-cell-depleted T cells, or T cells were the source of the cDNA or gDNA that made up the material.

Germline V gives CDR1 ENHRY, CDR2 SYGVKD. The trim removed 5 bases at V and 5 bases at J, leaving 10 bases unmatched. The CDR3 runs 16 residues. Per the authors' pipeline: Reference gene primer amplification gave estimated nucleated cell counts. The assay was immunoSEQ multiplex PCR, and TCRdb's table has in-frame clones only and misses some. The V and J calls and the clone size are those of that table, but D and trimming were determined from the DNA. The table includes approximately 210,000 clones, about 90% detected once. Sequenced material: peripheral blood. The chain uses TRBV10-3 and TRBJ2-5; 11 bases line up with TRBD2. The sequence was collected from a man between 18 and 35 years old with active or convalescent COVID-19. DNA of the CDR3: TGTGCCATCAGTACCGGGACTAGCGGAGTTGGGGAGACCCAGTACTTC. As protein: CAISTGTSGVGETQYF.